One and the same sample provided the 2 T cell receptor beta chains below, sequenced in a study of T cell repertoires in cytomegalovirus infection (dated by TCRdb to about 2019). The sample's treatment or condition, from its label and the paper: in vitro stimulation with specific CMV peptide epitopes to enrich CMV-specific T cells. TCRdb shows the sequencer as Illumina HiSeq 1500. The public reads were reprocessed in TCRdb via fastp at Q25 and MiXCR, keeping in-frame beta chains. Here each entry gathers all rows of one CDR3 protein and keeps the most common genes and DNA. The sample data list just under 500,000 distinct CDR3 sequences, and roughly a third of these were observed just once. The ten biggest clones cover 17% of the sample. These receptors' targets are unknown. This specimen consisted of cultured PBMCs, obtained from culture after CMV antigen stimulation. The receptor set was obtained from a human donor in good health (CMV status not recorded). Some clones in this sample may be carry-over from other donors' samples.

The V gene is TRBV29-1, the J gene TRBJ2-2; D assignment may be TRBD1 or TRBD2 (6 bases each). Trimming cost V 5 bases and J 1 base, with 8 bases left between them. CDR1 and CDR2 (germline): SQVTM, ANQGSEA. The CDR3 has 13 residues. The CDR3 DNA follows: TGCAGCGTTAGGGGGGAGAACACCGGGGAGCTGTTTTTT. Amino acids: CSVRGENTGELFF.

This chain connects TRBV6-2 or TRBV6-3 to TRBJ2-7; TRBD2 aligns across 7 bases. This CDR3 spans 13 amino acids. CDR1 MNHEY and CDR2 SVGEGT come from the germline V gene. The V gene end was trimmed by 8 bases and the J gene end by 2 bases; junction bases not matched to a gene: 6. The CDR3 here is CASGLAETYEQYF. CDR3 coding DNA: TGTGCCAGCGGGCTAGCGGAGACCTACGAGCAGTACTTC.